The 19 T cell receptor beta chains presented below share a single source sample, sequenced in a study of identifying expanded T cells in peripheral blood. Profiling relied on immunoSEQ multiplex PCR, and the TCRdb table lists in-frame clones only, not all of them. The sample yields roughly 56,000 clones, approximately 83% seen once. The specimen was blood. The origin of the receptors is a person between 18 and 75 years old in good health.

The CDR3 sequence: CASSHQDEQFF. In DNA form, the CDR3 reads TGTGCCAGCAGCCACCAAGATGAGCAGTTCTTC. The chain recombines TRBV4-2 with TRBJ2-1, with D unresolved. CDR3 length: 11 residues. Germline V gene data show CDR1 as LGHNA and CDR2 as YNFKEQ. Trimming took off 3 bases at V and 8 bases at J, with 5 bases between the two ends.

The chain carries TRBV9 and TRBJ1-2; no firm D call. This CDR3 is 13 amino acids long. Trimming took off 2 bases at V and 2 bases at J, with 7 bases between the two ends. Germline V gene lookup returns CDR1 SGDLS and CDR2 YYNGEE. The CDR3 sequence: CASSVVANYGYTF. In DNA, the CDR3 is TGTGCCAGCAGCGTGGTAGCAAACTATGGCTACACCTTC.

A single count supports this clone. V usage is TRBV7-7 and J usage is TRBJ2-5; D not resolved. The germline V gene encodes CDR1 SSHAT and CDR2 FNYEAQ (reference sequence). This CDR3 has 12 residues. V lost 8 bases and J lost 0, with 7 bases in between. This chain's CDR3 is CASGVDQETQYF. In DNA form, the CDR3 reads TGTGCCAGCGGGGTGGACCAAGAGACCCAGTACTTC.

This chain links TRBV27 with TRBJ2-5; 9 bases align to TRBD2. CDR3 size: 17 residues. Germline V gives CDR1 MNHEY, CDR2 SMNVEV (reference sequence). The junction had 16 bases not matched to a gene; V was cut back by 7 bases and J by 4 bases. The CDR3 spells CASTPTMVSSGIETQYF. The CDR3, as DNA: TGTGCCAGCACCCCAACCATGGTGTCTAGCGGGATAGAGACCCAGTACTTC.

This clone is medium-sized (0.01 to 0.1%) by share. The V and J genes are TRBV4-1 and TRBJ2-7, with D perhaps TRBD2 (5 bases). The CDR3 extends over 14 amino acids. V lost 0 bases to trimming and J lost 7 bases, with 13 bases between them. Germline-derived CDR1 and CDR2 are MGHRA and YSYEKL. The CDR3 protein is CASSQDDGVREQYF. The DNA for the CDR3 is TGCGCCAGCAGCCAAGATGACGGGGTGAGGGAGCAGTACTTC.

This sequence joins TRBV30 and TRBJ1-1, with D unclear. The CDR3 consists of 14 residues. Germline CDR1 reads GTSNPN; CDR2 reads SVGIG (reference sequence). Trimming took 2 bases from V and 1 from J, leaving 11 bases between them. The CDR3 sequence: CAWSSLTPNTEAFF. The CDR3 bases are TGTGCCTGGAGTTCTCTTACACCGAACACTGAAGCTTTCTTT. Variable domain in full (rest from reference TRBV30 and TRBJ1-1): SQTIHQWPATLVQPVGSPLSLECTVEGTSNPNLYWYRQAAGRGLQLLFYSVGIGQISSEVPQNLSASRPQDRQFILSSKKLLLSDSGFYLCAWSSLTPNTEAFFGQGTRLTVV.

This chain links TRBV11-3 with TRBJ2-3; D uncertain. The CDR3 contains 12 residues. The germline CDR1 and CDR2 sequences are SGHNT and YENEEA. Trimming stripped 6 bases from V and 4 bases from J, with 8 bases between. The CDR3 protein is CASRGVPDTQYF. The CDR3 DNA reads TGTGCCAGCAGAGGAGTACCAGATACGCAGTATTTT.

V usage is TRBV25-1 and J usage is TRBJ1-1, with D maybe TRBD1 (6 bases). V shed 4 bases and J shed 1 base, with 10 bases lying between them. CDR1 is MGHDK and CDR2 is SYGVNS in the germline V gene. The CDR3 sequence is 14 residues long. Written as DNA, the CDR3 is TGTGCCAGCAGTGTGACACAGGGGAACACTGAAGCTTTCTTT. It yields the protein CASSVTQGNTEAFF.

In nucleotides, the CDR3 is TGTGCCAGCAGCTTAGGTCCTAGCATGGCAGATACGCAGTATTTT. This sequence encodes CASSLGPSMADTQYF. The J gene is TRBJ2-3, the V gene TRBV7-3; TRBD2 is a possible D gene (5 bases). The CDR3 runs 15 residues. V lost 2 bases, J lost 4 bases, and 13 bases lay in between. Germline CDR1 reads SGHTA; CDR2 reads FQGTGA.

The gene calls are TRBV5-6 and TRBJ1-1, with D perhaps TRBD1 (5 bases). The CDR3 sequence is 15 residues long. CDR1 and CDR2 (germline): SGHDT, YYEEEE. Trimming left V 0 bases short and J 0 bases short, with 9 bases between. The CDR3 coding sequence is TGTGCCAGCAGCTTGGGTTGGGGCATGAACACTGAAGCTTTCTTT. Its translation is CASSLGWGMNTEAFF.

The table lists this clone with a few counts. CDR3 bases: TGTGCCAGCAGCTTAAGCGGGGGGCACTACGAGCAGTACGTC. As protein: CASSLSGGHYEQYV. This chain connects TRBV7-8 to TRBJ2-7; 9 bases line up with TRBD2. The CDR3 has 14 residues. The V segment lost 2 bases and the J segment 3 bases; nucleotides outside the gene matches: 2. Germline V gene lookup returns CDR1 SGHVS and CDR2 FQNEAQ.

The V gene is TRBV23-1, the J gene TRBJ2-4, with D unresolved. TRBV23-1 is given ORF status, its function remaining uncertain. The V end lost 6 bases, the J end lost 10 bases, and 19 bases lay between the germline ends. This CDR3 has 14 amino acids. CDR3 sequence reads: CASSPKVDGRIQYF. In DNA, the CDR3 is TGCGCCAGCAGCCCAAAAGTCGACGGACGGATTCAGTACTTC.

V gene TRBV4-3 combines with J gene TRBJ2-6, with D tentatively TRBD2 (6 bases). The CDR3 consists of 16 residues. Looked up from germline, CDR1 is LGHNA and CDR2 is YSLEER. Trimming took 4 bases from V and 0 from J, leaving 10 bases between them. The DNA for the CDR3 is TGCGCCAGCAGCCCCGGAGGGACCTCTGGGGCCAACGTCCTGACTTTC. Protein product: CASSPGGTSGANVLTF.

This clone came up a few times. Here the CDR3 DNA reads TGTGCCAGCAGCCTGTTTGGGAAGAACACTGAAGCTTTCTTT. This sequence encodes CASSLFGKNTEAFF. The genes are TRBV5-4 and TRBJ1-1; D gene ambiguous. Germline V gene sequence: CDR1 SGHNT, CDR2 YYREEE (reference sequence). This CDR3 has 14 residues. V was pared by 4 bases and J by 1 base, with 11 bases between. Together with reference TRBV5-4 and TRBJ1-1, the CDR3 gives the full variable domain: ETGVTQSPTHLIKTRGQQVTLRCSSQSGHNTVSWYQQALGQGPQFIFQYYREEENGRGNFPPRFSGLQFPNYSSELNVNALELDDSALYLCASSLFGKNTEAFFGQGTRLTVV.

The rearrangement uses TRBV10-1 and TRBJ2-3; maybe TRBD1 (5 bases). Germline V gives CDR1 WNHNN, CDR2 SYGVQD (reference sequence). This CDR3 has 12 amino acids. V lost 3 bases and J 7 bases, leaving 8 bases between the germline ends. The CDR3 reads CASSDQGNTQYF. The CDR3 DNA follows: TGCGCCAGCAGTGACCAGGGAAATACGCAGTATTTT.

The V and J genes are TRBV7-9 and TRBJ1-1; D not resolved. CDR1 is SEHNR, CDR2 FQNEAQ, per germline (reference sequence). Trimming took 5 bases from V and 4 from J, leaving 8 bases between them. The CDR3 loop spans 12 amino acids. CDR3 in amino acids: CASSPLGTEAFF. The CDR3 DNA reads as TGTGCCAGCAGCCCTCTTGGCACTGAAGCTTTCTTT.

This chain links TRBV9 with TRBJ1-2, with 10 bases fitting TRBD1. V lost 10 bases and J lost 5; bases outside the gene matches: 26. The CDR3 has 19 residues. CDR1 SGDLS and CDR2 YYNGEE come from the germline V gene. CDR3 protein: CAHKRRDRGEGRPGYGYTF. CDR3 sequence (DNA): TGTGCCCATAAGCGTCGGGACAGGGGAGAGGGACGACCTGGGTATGGCTACACCTTC. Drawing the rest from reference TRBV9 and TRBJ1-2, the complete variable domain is DSGVTQTPKHLITATGQRVTLRCSPRSGDLSVYWYQQSLDQGLQFLIQYYNGEERAKGNILERFSAQQFPDLHSELNLSSLELGDSALYFCAHKRRDRGEGRPGYGYTFGSGTRLTVV.

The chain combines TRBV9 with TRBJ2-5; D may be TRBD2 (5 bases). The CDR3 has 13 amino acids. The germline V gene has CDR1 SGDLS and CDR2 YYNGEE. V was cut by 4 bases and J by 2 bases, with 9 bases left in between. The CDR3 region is CASSTRSQETQYF. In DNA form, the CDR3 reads TGTGCCAGCAGCACTAGGTCACAAGAGACCCAGTACTTC.

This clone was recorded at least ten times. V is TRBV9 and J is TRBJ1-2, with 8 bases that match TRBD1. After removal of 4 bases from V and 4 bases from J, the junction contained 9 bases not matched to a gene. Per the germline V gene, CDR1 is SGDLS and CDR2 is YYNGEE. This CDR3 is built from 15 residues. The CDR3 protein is CASSLTGDWGYGYTF. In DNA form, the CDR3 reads TGTGCCAGCAGCCTGACAGGGGACTGGGGCTATGGCTACACCTTC.